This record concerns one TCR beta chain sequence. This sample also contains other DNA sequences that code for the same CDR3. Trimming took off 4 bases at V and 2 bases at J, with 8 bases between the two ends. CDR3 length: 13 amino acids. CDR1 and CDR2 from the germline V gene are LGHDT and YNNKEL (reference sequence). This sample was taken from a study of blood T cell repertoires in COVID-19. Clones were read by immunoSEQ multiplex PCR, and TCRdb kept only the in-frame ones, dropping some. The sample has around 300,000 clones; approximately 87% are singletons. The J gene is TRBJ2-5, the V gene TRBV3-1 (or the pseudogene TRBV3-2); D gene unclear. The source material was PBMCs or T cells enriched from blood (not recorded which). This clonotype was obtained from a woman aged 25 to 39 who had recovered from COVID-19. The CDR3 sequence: CASSPTLQETQYF. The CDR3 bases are TGTGCCAGCAGCCCTACCTTGCAAGAGACCCAGTACTTC.